This is a list of T cell receptor beta chains from one sample in a study of cytomegalovirus exposure and HLA in healthy donors. Clones were read by immunoSEQ multiplex PCR, and TCRdb kept only the in-frame ones, dropping some. Here the sample spans about 200,000 clones, 75% to 90% being singletons. The sequencing input was PBMCs. These TCRs come from a woman aged 25-40 years in good health and CMV-seronegative. Each CDR3 is given with its conserved first and last residue. The order of the fields is clone size, D gene, J gene, V gene, CDR3 protein, CDR3 DNA. D genes are given only for firm matches. Clone size, where shown, is once, few, many, or a class for clones that have expanded.

abundance: .
d_gene: TRBD1
j_gene: TRBJ2-3
v_gene: TRBV27
CDR3aa: CASRWDRDTDTQYF
CDR3nt: TGTGCCAGCAGATGGGACAGAGACACAGATACGCAGTATTTT

abundance: few
d_gene: TRBD1
j_gene: TRBJ2-7
v_gene: TRBV28
CDR3aa: CASRKQGASPQYF
CDR3nt: TGTGCCAGCAGAAAACAGGGGGCATCGCCCCAGTACTTC

abundance: .
d_gene: TRBD2
j_gene: TRBJ2-1
v_gene: TRBV7-9
CDR3aa: CASSRTSGISEQFF
CDR3nt: TGTGCCAGCAGCCGGACTAGCGGGATCAGTGAGCAGTTCTTC

abundance: few
d_gene: .
j_gene: TRBJ2-5
v_gene: TRBV5-4
CDR3aa: CASSLQGQETQYF
CDR3nt: TGTGCCAGCAGCTTACAGGGTCAAGAGACCCAGTACTTC

abundance: .
d_gene: .
j_gene: TRBJ1-1
v_gene: TRBV9
CDR3aa: CASSPVSRVGTEAFF
CDR3nt: TGTGCCAGCAGTCCGGTTTCGAGGGTAGGAACTGAAGCTTTCTTT

abundance: .
d_gene: TRBD2
j_gene: TRBJ2-3
v_gene: TRBV15
CDR3aa: CATSRAVGLREVDTQYF
CDR3nt: TGTGCCACCAGCAGAGCGGTCGGGCTCCGGGAGGTAGATACGCAGTATTTT

abundance: .
d_gene: TRBD1
j_gene: TRBJ1-4
v_gene: TRBV23-1
CDR3aa: CASSQKDRDLEKLFF
CDR3nt: TGCGCCAGCAGTCAAAAGGACAGGGACCTTGAAAAACTGTTTTTT

abundance: .
d_gene: TRBD1
j_gene: TRBJ1-1
v_gene: TRBV10-2
CDR3aa: CAAGGPWQTNTEAFF
CDR3nt: TGCGCCGCAGGGGGCCCATGGCAAACGAACACTGAAGCTTTCTTT

abundance: once
d_gene: .
j_gene: TRBJ2-4
v_gene: TRBV15
CDR3aa: CATSRDPGLQRLAKNIQYF
CDR3nt: TGTGCCACCAGCAGAGATCCGGGTCTCCAGCGACTAGCCAAAAACATTCAGTACTTC

abundance: .
d_gene: TRBD1
j_gene: TRBJ1-1
v_gene: TRBV7-9
CDR3aa: CASSEQGANTEAFF
CDR3nt: TGTGCCAGCAGCGAACAGGGGGCGAACACTGAAGCTTTCTTT

abundance: .
d_gene: .
j_gene: TRBJ2-5
v_gene: TRBV25-1
CDR3aa: CASSTNGGSETQYF
CDR3nt: TGTGCCAGCAGCACCAATGGGGGCTCAGAGACCCAGTACTTC

abundance: .
d_gene: TRBD2
j_gene: TRBJ2-1
v_gene: TRBV19
CDR3aa: CASSKTSASSYNEQFF
CDR3nt: TGTGCCAGTAGTAAAACTAGCGCAAGCTCCTACAATGAGCAGTTCTTC

abundance: .
d_gene: .
j_gene: TRBJ1-1
v_gene: TRBV19
CDR3aa: CASSTQALGTEAFF
CDR3nt: TGTGCCAGTAGCACTCAGGCCCTGGGCACTGAAGCTTTCTTT

abundance: .
d_gene: TRBD1
j_gene: TRBJ1-5
v_gene: TRBV4-2
CDR3aa: CASSQERGLQPQHF
CDR3nt: TGTGCCAGCAGCCAAGAGAGGGGGCTACAGCCCCAGCATTTT

abundance: .
d_gene: .
j_gene: TRBJ1-1
v_gene: TRBV28
CDR3aa: CASQGNRLAEAFF
CDR3nt: TGTGCCAGCCAGGGGAATAGACTCGCTGAAGCTTTCTTT

abundance: .
d_gene: TRBD1
j_gene: TRBJ2-7
v_gene: TRBV2
CDR3aa: CASRGQGYEQYF
CDR3nt: TGTGCCAGCAGGGGACAGGGATACGAGCAGTACTTC

abundance: .
d_gene: TRBD2
j_gene: TRBJ2-3
v_gene: TRBV10-1
CDR3aa: CASSHGTSGYTDTQYF
CDR3nt: TGCGCCAGCAGTCATGGGACTAGCGGATACACAGATACGCAGTATTTT

abundance: .
d_gene: .
j_gene: TRBJ2-7
v_gene: TRBV5-1
CDR3aa: CASSLTGNEQYF
CDR3nt: TGCGCCAGCAGCTTAACAGGGAACGAGCAGTACTTC

abundance: few
d_gene: .
j_gene: TRBJ2-1
v_gene: TRBV10-3
CDR3aa: CAISDSPGSNEQFF
CDR3nt: TGTGCCATCAGTGACTCCCCCGGTAGCAATGAGCAGTTCTTC

abundance: .
d_gene: TRBD1
j_gene: TRBJ1-3
v_gene: TRBV23-1
CDR3aa: CASSHGTGSRTIYF
CDR3nt: TGCGCCAGCAGTCACGGGACAGGGTCTCGAACCATATATTTT

abundance: few
d_gene: TRBD1
j_gene: TRBJ1-4
v_gene: TRBV27
CDR3aa: CASSLSTGVEKLFF
CDR3nt: TGTGCCAGCAGTTTATCGACAGGGGTAGAAAAACTGTTTTTT

abundance: .
d_gene: .
j_gene: TRBJ2-1
v_gene: TRBV6-1
CDR3aa: CASSNGGLRQVAQFF
CDR3nt: TGTGCCAGCAGTAACGGGGGGCTACGCCAGGTAGCGCAGTTCTTC

abundance: .
d_gene: .
j_gene: TRBJ2-1
v_gene: TRBV9
CDR3aa: CASSVSSSAGLNEQFF
CDR3nt: TGTGCCAGCAGCGTATCCTCTAGCGCGGGTCTCAATGAGCAGTTCTTC

abundance: .
d_gene: TRBD1
j_gene: TRBJ2-1
v_gene: TRBV7-9
CDR3aa: CASSPGGTPNNEQFF
CDR3nt: TGTGCCAGCAGCCCAGGGGGAACCCCCAACAATGAGCAGTTCTTC

abundance: .
d_gene: .
j_gene: TRBJ2-6
v_gene: TRBV7-7
CDR3aa: CASSPSSGANVLTF
CDR3nt: TGTGCTAGCAGCCCTAGCTCTGGGGCCAACGTCCTGACTTTC

abundance: .
d_gene: TRBD1
j_gene: TRBJ2-3
v_gene: TRBV2
CDR3aa: CASSERQGRVDTQYF
CDR3nt: TGTGCCAGCAGCGAGAGACAGGGAAGGGTAGATACGCAGTATTTT

abundance: .
d_gene: .
j_gene: TRBJ1-2
v_gene: TRBV28
CDR3aa: CASSSPGAGYGYTF
CDR3nt: TGTGCCAGCAGTTCCCCTGGGGCAGGGTATGGCTACACCTTC

abundance: .
d_gene: .
j_gene: TRBJ2-2
v_gene: TRBV4-1
CDR3aa: CASSHYSGELFF
CDR3nt: TGCGCCAGCAGCCACTACAGCGGGGAGCTGTTTTTT

abundance: .
d_gene: .
j_gene: TRBJ1-2
v_gene: TRBV28
CDR3aa: CASRPTGRNGYTF
CDR3nt: TGTGCCAGCAGACCGACAGGAAGAAATGGCTACACCTTC

abundance: .
d_gene: .
j_gene: TRBJ1-1
v_gene: TRBV19
CDR3aa: CASSQQFLGNTEAFF
CDR3nt: TGTGCCAGTAGTCAACAGTTTCTGGGGAACACTGAAGCTTTCTTT

abundance: .
d_gene: .
j_gene: TRBJ2-5
v_gene: TRBV4-1
CDR3aa: CASSQGGGHLTHGETQYF
CDR3nt: TGCGCCAGCAGCCAAGGAGGGGGACACCTCACCCACGGGGAGACCCAGTACTTC

abundance: .
d_gene: .
j_gene: TRBJ2-3
v_gene: TRBV27
CDR3aa: CASSLDGDTDTQYF
CDR3nt: TGTGCCAGCAGTTTAGACGGGGACACAGATACGCAGTATTTT

abundance: .
d_gene: TRBD2
j_gene: TRBJ2-1
v_gene: TRBV2
CDR3aa: CASSLDSSGGYNEQFF
CDR3nt: TGTGCCAGCAGTTTAGACTCTAGCGGGGGATACAATGAGCAGTTCTTC

abundance: .
d_gene: TRBD1
j_gene: TRBJ2-5
v_gene: TRBV5-1
CDR3aa: CASSLAVGGGETQYF
CDR3nt: TGCGCTAGCAGCTTGGCCGTAGGGGGCGGCGAGACCCAGTACTTC

abundance: .
d_gene: .
j_gene: TRBJ1-1
v_gene: TRBV7-9
CDR3aa: CATARYTNTEAFF
CDR3nt: TGTGCCACCGCACGGTATACGAACACTGAAGCTTTCTTT

abundance: .
d_gene: .
j_gene: TRBJ2-3
v_gene: TRBV7-2
CDR3aa: CASSFEAADTDTQYF
CDR3nt: TGTGCCAGCAGCTTTGAAGCAGCGGACACAGATACGCAGTATTTT

abundance: once
d_gene: .
j_gene: TRBJ1-2
v_gene: TRBV2
CDR3aa: CASNPRETAQIKYF
CDR3nt: TGTGCCAGCAATCCGAGGGAGACGGCCCAAATCAAATACTTC

abundance: .
d_gene: .
j_gene: TRBJ2-7
v_gene: TRBV29-1
CDR3aa: CSAAESYEQYF
CDR3nt: TGCAGCGCCGCGGAGAGCTACGAGCAGTACTTC

abundance: .
d_gene: .
j_gene: TRBJ1-2
v_gene: TRBV6-5
CDR3aa: CASSPRGNYGYTF
CDR3nt: TGTGCCAGCAGTCCTAGGGGGAACTATGGCTACACCTTC

abundance: .
d_gene: TRBD1
j_gene: TRBJ2-3
v_gene: TRBV6-6
CDR3aa: CASRATGEDTQYF
CDR3nt: TGTGCCAGCAGAGCGACAGGGGAAGATACGCAGTATTTT

abundance: .
d_gene: .
j_gene: TRBJ1-4
v_gene: TRBV7-2
CDR3aa: CASSFGRGPTNEKLFF
CDR3nt: TGTGCCAGCAGCTTCGGAAGGGGCCCCACTAATGAAAAACTGTTTTTT

abundance: .
d_gene: .
j_gene: TRBJ2-2
v_gene: TRBV27
CDR3aa: CASTGDTGELFF
CDR3nt: TGTGCCAGCACAGGGGACACCGGGGAGCTGTTTTTT

abundance: .
d_gene: .
j_gene: TRBJ2-7
v_gene: TRBV27
CDR3aa: CASSAGAYRSYEQYF
CDR3nt: TGTGCCAGCAGTGCTGGGGCTTATCGGTCGTACGAGCAGTACTTC

abundance: .
d_gene: .
j_gene: TRBJ1-5
v_gene: TRBV19
CDR3aa: CASSIRGSNQPQHF
CDR3nt: TGTGCCAGTAGTATCAGGGGCAGCAATCAGCCCCAGCATTTT

abundance: once
d_gene: TRBD2
j_gene: TRBJ2-5
v_gene: TRBV7-6
CDR3aa: CASSLAGLAGIETQYF
CDR3nt: TGTGCCAGCAGCTTAGCGGGACTAGCGGGAATAGAGACCCAGTACTTC

abundance: .
d_gene: .
j_gene: TRBJ1-2
v_gene: TRBV2
CDR3aa: CASSRQFNYGYTF
CDR3nt: TGTGCCAGCAGTCGACAGTTTAACTATGGCTACACCTTC

abundance: .
d_gene: TRBD2
j_gene: TRBJ2-7
v_gene: TRBV7-2
CDR3aa: CASSRWTSPYEQYF
CDR3nt: TGTGCCAGCAGCCGATGGACTAGCCCCTACGAGCAGTACTTC

abundance: .
d_gene: TRBD2
j_gene: TRBJ2-5
v_gene: TRBV5-4
CDR3aa: CASSLPMGLAEETQYF
CDR3nt: TGTGCCAGCAGCTTACCGATGGGACTAGCAGAAGAGACCCAGTACTTC

abundance: .
d_gene: TRBD2
j_gene: TRBJ2-5
v_gene: TRBV11-3
CDR3aa: CASSLGRRGEPWETQYF
CDR3nt: TGTGCCAGCAGCTTAGGTCGCCGGGGGGAGCCATGGGAGACCCAGTACTTC

abundance: .
d_gene: TRBD2
j_gene: TRBJ2-3
v_gene: TRBV18
CDR3aa: CASSPKYSSGLRPSTDTQYF
CDR3nt: TGTGCCAGCTCACCGAAATATTCTAGCGGACTTCGGCCTAGCACAGATACGCAGTATTTT

abundance: few
d_gene: TRBD2
j_gene: TRBJ2-7
v_gene: TRBV6-5
CDR3aa: CASSPGGYEQYF
CDR3nt: TGTGCCAGCAGCCCGGGAGGCTACGAGCAGTACTTC

abundance: .
d_gene: TRBD1
j_gene: TRBJ1-2
v_gene: TRBV28
CDR3aa: CASSPTGTGATWGYTF
CDR3nt: TGTGCCAGCAGTCCGACCGGGACAGGGGCGACCTGGGGCTACACCTTC

abundance: .
d_gene: .
j_gene: TRBJ2-3
v_gene: TRBV5-5
CDR3aa: CASSDLTGLTDTQYF
CDR3nt: TGTGCCAGCAGCGATCTAACAGGGCTCACAGATACGCAGTATTTT

abundance: .
d_gene: TRBD2
j_gene: TRBJ2-5
v_gene: TRBV7-9
CDR3aa: CASSLIIKPGLAEEETQYF
CDR3nt: TGTGCCAGCAGCTTAATAATCAAGCCGGGACTAGCGGAAGAAGAGACCCAGTACTTC

abundance: .
d_gene: TRBD1
j_gene: TRBJ1-3
v_gene: TRBV6-5
CDR3aa: CASTRGTDGNTIYF
CDR3nt: TGTGCCAGCACCAGGGGGACAGACGGAAACACCATATATTTT

abundance: .
d_gene: .
j_gene: TRBJ1-1
v_gene: TRBV4-2
CDR3aa: CASSLGSIGTEAFF
CDR3nt: TGTGCCAGCAGCCTCGGGAGTATTGGCACTGAAGCTTTCTTT

abundance: .
d_gene: TRBD1
j_gene: TRBJ1-1
v_gene: TRBV2
CDR3aa: CAGQFGQGITEAFF
CDR3nt: TGTGCCGGTCAGTTCGGACAGGGGATCACTGAAGCTTTCTTT

abundance: .
d_gene: .
j_gene: TRBJ2-6
v_gene: TRBV10-3
CDR3aa: CASRQAFAGANVLTF
CDR3nt: TGTGCCAGCCGACAGGCTTTCGCTGGGGCCAACGTCCTGACTTTC

abundance: .
d_gene: TRBD2
j_gene: TRBJ2-7
v_gene: TRBV5-1
CDR3aa: CASSLGLAGTLGEQYF
CDR3nt: TGCGCCAGCAGCTTGGGACTAGCGGGAACCCTGGGGGAGCAGTACTTC